These 26 T cell receptor beta chains share one sample of origin, sequenced in a study of CD8 T cells in Susac syndrome. Roughly 0.45 to 1 ug RNA was reverse transcribed with random hexamers. One entry per CDR3 protein, called by TCRdb with MiXCR from the immunoSEQ multiplex PCR reads. Among around 170,000 distinct CDR3 sequences, roughly 95% were seen once, and the ten largest hold around 0.096%. Sequenced: CD4+ T cells from PBMCs. These receptors all stem from a human donor with Susac syndrome.

V usage is TRBV29-1 and J usage is TRBJ1-2; tentatively, D is TRBD1 (5 bases). Between the trimmed V and J ends, which lost 3 bases and 8 bases, there was a span of 7 bases. The CDR3 length is 10 residues. The germline V gene encodes CDR1 SQVTM and CDR2 ANQGSEA. The CDR3 region has the DNA TGCAGCGTTGACGGGGACGGCTACACCTTC. This encodes CSVDGDGYTF. Full variable domain (missing parts from reference TRBV29-1 and TRBJ1-2): SAVISQKPSRDICQRGTSLTIQCQVDSQVTMMFWYRQQPGQSLTLIATANQGSEATYESGFVIDKFPISRPNLTFSTLTVSNMSPEDSSIYLCSVDGDGYTFGSGTRLTVV.

The rearrangement links TRBV21-1 to TRBJ1-4; no DNA check was done on the table's D call, TRBD1. TRBV21-1 corresponds to a pseudogene. This CDR3 has 17 residues. This chain's CDR3 is CASSYSGTVMFGEKLFF. In DNA form, the CDR3 reads TGTGCCAGCAGCTACTCCGGGACGGTAATGTTTGGTGAAAAACTGTTTTTT.

V gene TRBV11-2 combines with J gene TRBJ2-5; weak D call: TRBD2 (5 bases). Between the trimmed V and J ends, which lost 5 bases and 14 bases, there was a span of 15 bases. This CDR3 comprises 11 residues. Germline lookup yields CDR1 SGHAT and CDR2 FQNNGV. CDR3 region: CASSDQRAEYF. The CDR3 DNA reads as TGTGCCAGCAGCGATCAGAGGGCCGAATACTTC.

V and J are TRBV3-1 and TRBJ1-3; weak D call: TRBD1 (5 bases). Trimming took off 4 bases at V and 4 bases at J, with 11 bases between the two ends. Germline-derived CDR1 and CDR2 are LGHDT and YNNKEL (reference sequence). This CDR3 is built from 14 residues. CDR3 loop: CASSPTRDGNTIYF. The CDR3 coding sequence is TGTGCCAGCAGCCCGACAAGGGACGGAAACACCATATATTTT. Drawing the rest from reference TRBV3-1 and TRBJ1-3, the complete variable domain is DTAVSQTPKYLVTQMGNDKSIKCEQNLGHDTMYWYKQDSKKFLKIMFSYNNKELIINETVPNRFSPKSPDKAHLNLHINSLELGDSAVYFCASSPTRDGNTIYFGEGSWLTVV.

The V gene is TRBV7-3, the J gene TRBJ2-5; D is perhaps TRBD1 or TRBD2 (5 bases each). The germline gives CDR1 SGHTA, CDR2 FQGTGA. V lost 5 bases to trimming and J lost 5 bases, with 15 bases between them. This CDR3 has 14 amino acids. CDR3 nucleotides: TGTGCCAGCAGCCCTAGTGGGGACCCGGAGACCCAGTACTTC. It yields the protein CASSPSGDPETQYF. The complete variable domain, with remaining parts taken from reference TRBV7-3 and TRBJ2-5, reads GAGVSQTPSNKVTEKGKYVELRCDPISGHTALYWYRQSLGQGPEFLIYFQGTGAADDSGLPNDRFFAVRPEGSVSTLKIQRTERGDSAVYLCASSPSGDPETQYFGPGTRLLVL.

This chain connects TRBV19 to TRBJ1-2; D unclear. Germline CDR1 and CDR2: LNHDA and SQIVND (reference sequence). The V gene lost 4 bases and the J gene lost 2 bases, with 8 bases spanning the gap. The CDR3 loop spans 13 amino acids. CDR3 coding DNA: TGTGCCAGTAGTAGGGTTGTGAACTATGGCTACACCTTC. The encoded protein is CASSRVVNYGYTF. The complete variable domain, with remaining parts taken from reference TRBV19 and TRBJ1-2, reads DGGITQSPKYLFRKEGQNVTLSCEQNLNHDAMYWYRQDPGQGLRLIYYSQIVNDFQKGDIAEGYSVSREKKESFPLTVTSAQKNPTAFYLCASSRVVNYGYTFGSGTRLTVV.

The chain joins TRBV30 to TRBJ1-1; a possible D gene is TRBD1 (5 bases). V was trimmed by 3 bases and J by 6 bases, leaving 11 bases between them. The CDR3 length is 12 residues. Per germline, CDR1 GTSNPN and CDR2 SVGIG (reference sequence). As DNA, the CDR3 is TGTGCCTGGAGGCAGCGGGGGGCTGAAGCTTTCTTT. This codes for CAWRQRGAEAFF.

The chain uses TRBV6-6 and TRBJ2-3, with D perhaps TRBD2 (5 bases). The CDR3 is made up of 14 amino acids. Germline lookup yields CDR1 MNHNY and CDR2 SVGAGI (reference sequence). The CDR3 DNA is TGTGCGTCGGGGTCCATAGGGAGCACAGATACGCAGTATTTT. This translates into CASGSIGSTDTQYF.

This rearrangement joins TRBV7-6 to TRBJ2-5; no definite D call. CDR1 is SGHVS and CDR2 is FNYEAQ in the germline V gene. This CDR3 contains 11 residues. The V gene lost 5 bases and the J gene lost 5 bases, with 6 bases spanning the gap. CDR3 nucleotides: TGTGCCAGCAGCCAAAGGGAGACCCAGTACTTC. This encodes CASSQRETQYF.

The rearrangement uses TRBV29-1 and TRBJ1-4; D is unresolved. V was trimmed by 4 bases and J by 8 bases, leaving 14 bases between them. This CDR3 has 13 amino acids. Germline assignment: CDR1 SQVTM and CDR2 ANQGSEA. The CDR3 loop is CSVGSGPEEKLFF. The CDR3 DNA follows: TGCAGCGTTGGGTCTGGCCCCGAGGAAAAACTGTTTTTT.

V usage is TRBV6-1 and J usage is TRBJ2-4, with 14 nucleotides matching TRBD2. V was clipped by 4 bases and J by 2 bases; unmatched bases: 7. The CDR3 runs to 18 residues. Germline assignment: CDR1 MNHNS and CDR2 SASEGT. The CDR3 DNA is TGTGCCAGCAGTGCCAGGACTAGCGGGGGGATAACCAAAAACATTCAGTACTTC. This encodes CASSARTSGGITKNIQYF.

The chain recombines TRBV5-6 with TRBJ2-3, with a tentative D call TRBD1 (6 bases). V was clipped by 4 bases and J by 7 bases, with 10 bases between them. The germline V gene has CDR1 SGHDT and CDR2 YYEEEE. The CDR3 totals 12 residues. This CDR3 is CASSPGQYTQYF. The CDR3, as DNA: TGTGCCAGCAGCCCCGGACAGTATACGCAGTATTTT.

This rearrangement joins TRBV11-2 to TRBJ2-5; perhaps TRBD2 as D (5 bases). The V gene's germline CDR1 is SGHAT and CDR2 FQNNGV. V dropped 1 base and J dropped 5 bases, with 11 bases sitting between them. The CDR3 consists of 14 residues. In DNA form, the CDR3 reads TGTGCCAGCAGCTTAGCGTCTAGCTTGGAGACCCAGTACTTC. Its translation: CASSLASSLETQYF.

This rearrangement joins TRBV28 to TRBJ2-7; D not certain. Trimming pared 3 bases from V and 6 bases from J, leaving 15 bases between. The germline V gene has CDR1 MDHEN and CDR2 SYDVKM. This CDR3 has 14 residues. For the CDR3, the DNA is TGTGCCAGCAGTTTCGATCTCTGGTTAGTCGAGCAGTACTTC. It encodes CASSFDLWLVEQYF.

This clonotype turned up a few times. The chain has TRBV6-2 or TRBV6-3 and TRBJ2-1, with 7 bases aligning to TRBD2. The germline V gene encodes CDR1 MNHEY and CDR2 SVGEGT. The CDR3 runs 13 residues. Germline trimming cut 5 bases from V and 4 bases from J; bases unmatched to any gene: 2. Here the CDR3 reads CASSLAVYNEQFF. DNA of the CDR3: TGTGCCAGCAGTCTAGCGGTTTACAATGAGCAGTTCTTC.

This chain uses TRBV13 with TRBJ2-3; D might be TRBD2 (5 bases). There are 15 residues in the CDR3. Germline CDR1 PRHDT, CDR2 FYEKMQ (reference sequence). Between the trimmed V and J ends, which lost 1 base and 7 bases, there was a span of 15 bases. CDR3: CASSLDSAQQNTQYF. DNA of the CDR3: TGTGCCAGCAGCTTAGATAGCGCCCAGCAAAATACGCAGTATTTT.

This clonotype is a singleton in its sample. CDR3 loop: CASSDRLAGQETQYF. The DNA for the CDR3 is TGTGCCAGCAGCGATCGACTAGCCGGGCAAGAGACCCAGTACTTC. J is TRBJ2-5 and V is TRBV2, with 7 positions matching TRBD2. This CDR3 is built from 15 residues. The V segment lost 6 bases and the J segment 2 bases; nucleotides outside the gene matches: 9. Germline V gene data show CDR1 as SNHLY and CDR2 as FYNNEI.

The chain links TRBV14 to TRBJ1-6; D is uncertain. This CDR3 spans 14 amino acids. The germline gives CDR1 SGHDN, CDR2 FVKESK. Trimming pared 0 bases from V and 10 bases from J, leaving 10 bases between. CDR3 sequence (DNA): TGTGCCAGCAGCCAAGATTTGAGTTTCTCACCCCTCCACTTT. This sequence encodes CASSQDLSFSPLHF.

V usage is TRBV3-1 and J usage is TRBJ1-2, with unresolved D. Trimming pared 3 bases from V and 6 bases from J, leaving 8 bases between. The CDR3 totals 12 residues. From germline, CDR1 is LGHDT and CDR2 YNNKEL (reference sequence). The CDR3 protein is CASSQILNGYTF. CDR3 in DNA: TGTGCCAGCAGCCAGATCCTCAATGGCTACACCTTC.

CDR3 sequence: CASSSDPVGHSPLHF. CDR3 nucleotide sequence: TGTGCCAGCAGCTCCGATCCGGTAGGGCATTCACCCCTCCACTTT. The chain is built from TRBV7-3 and TRBJ1-6; D remains unclear. V was pared by 4 bases and J by 8 bases, with 15 bases between. Germline V lookup: CDR1 SGHTA, CDR2 FQGTGA. This CDR3 is built from 15 residues.

The V and J genes are TRBV7-2 and TRBJ2-1, with D unresolved. The CDR3 is 14 amino acids. The germline V gene encodes CDR1 SGHTA and CDR2 FQGNSA. The V and J ends lost 2 bases and 7 bases respectively, with 12 bases between them. The CDR3 protein is CASSLIWGGNEQFF. CDR3 nucleotide sequence: TGTGCCAGCAGCTTAATCTGGGGTGGGAATGAGCAGTTCTTC.

This clonotype was seen only once. This chain links TRBV4-1 with TRBJ2-2; D is undetermined. The CDR3 is 17 amino acids. Trimming pared 4 bases from V and 3 bases from J, leaving 18 bases between. CDR1 and CDR2 from the germline V gene are MGHRA and YSYEKL. CDR3 DNA: TGCGCCAGCAGCCTACGAACGGCCGGCACCTACACCGGGGAGCTGTTTTTT. Translating gives CASSLRTAGTYTGELFF.

The chain couples TRBV7-8 to TRBJ1-2, with D unclear. Trimming stripped 5 bases from V and 4 bases from J, with 14 bases between. The CDR3 is 14 amino acids. Germline V gene data show CDR1 as SGHVS and CDR2 as FQNEAQ. CDR3 residues: CASSNRAPGYGYTF. The CDR3, as DNA: TGTGCCAGCAGCAACCGGGCCCCGGGCTATGGCTACACCTTC.

This clonotype came up once. The CDR3 sequence is CASSAGGLAGKETQYF. The CDR3 DNA follows: TGTGCCAGCAGCGCGGGGGGTCTAGCGGGGAAGGAGACCCAGTACTTC. The rearrangement links TRBV5-4 to TRBJ2-5, with 9 nucleotides matching TRBD2. Germline loops: CDR1 SGHNT, CDR2 YYREEE (reference sequence). This CDR3 has 16 residues. J was trimmed by 5 bases and V by 4 bases; bases with no gene match: 12.

The chain couples TRBV20-1 to TRBJ2-3; a weak D match, TRBD2 (6 bases). Germline V gene lookup returns CDR1 DFQATT and CDR2 SNEGSKA (reference sequence). This CDR3 is 11 amino acids long. V shed 3 bases and J shed 13 bases, with 14 bases lying between them. The CDR3 DNA is TGCAGTGCTAGGGGACTCCAAGAAGAGTATTTT. Translation: CSARGLQEEYF.

This rearrangement joins TRBV30 to TRBJ1-5, with D tentatively TRBD1 (5 bases). The CDR3 is 15 amino acids. Trimming shortened V by 0 bases and J by 1 base, and 10 bases separated the two germline ends. Germline CDR1 reads GTSNPN; CDR2 reads SVGIG (reference sequence). The CDR3 DNA sequence: TGTGCCTGGAGTGTTTTGGGGGGAAGCAATCAGCCCCAGCATTTT. Amino acids: CAWSVLGGSNQPQHF.